These 8 T cell receptor beta chains share one sample of origin, sequenced in a study of control samples from healthy donors and cancer patients (dated by TCRdb to 2018 to 2020). The library was produced with the immunoSEQ multiplex PCR assay. TCRdb holds this immuneACCESS table with in-frame rearrangements only. Some clones are missing; in checked studies, unresolved V genes explain under half, and the rest has no known cause. The sample data list roughly 190,000 clones, and roughly nine tenths of these were observed just once. The biggest ten clones account for around 1.9% of the sample. Specimen: blood. All receptors come from a man aged 25 to 40 in good health.

CDR3 region: CSVPGPANYGYTF. CDR3 nucleotides: TGCAGCGTACCGGGCCCAGCTAACTATGGCTACACCTTC. The J gene is TRBJ1-2, the V gene TRBV29-1; D is ambiguous. The CDR3 spans 13 residues. CDR1 is SQVTM and CDR2 is ANQGSEA in the germline V gene. V was pared by 6 bases and J by 0 bases, with 11 bases between.

The chain uses TRBV6-2 or TRBV6-3 and TRBJ1-4; D perhaps matches TRBD1 (5 bases). The length of the CDR3 is 17 residues. The germline gives CDR1 MNHEY, CDR2 SVGEGT. Trimming shortened V by 5 bases and J by 0 bases, and 16 bases separated the two germline ends. The CDR3: CASSPLRDGSTNEKLFF. Written as DNA, the CDR3 is TGTGCCAGCAGTCCCCTTAGGGACGGATCAACTAATGAAAAACTGTTTTTT.

This chain uses TRBV11-2 with TRBJ2-1; D is perhaps TRBD2 (6 bases). The CDR3 has 16 residues. From germline, CDR1 is SGHAT and CDR2 FQNNGV. The V end was cut by 4 bases, the J end by 4 bases, with 17 bases between. The CDR3 sequence is CASSSGAVRGYNEQFF. CDR3 nucleotide sequence: TGTGCCAGCAGCTCCGGGGCGGTTCGGGGGTACAATGAGCAGTTCTTC.

This clone showed up just once. CDR3 region: CASTSGQGGFNQPQHF. DNA for the CDR3: TGTGCCAGCACCTCTGGACAGGGAGGATTCAATCAGCCCCAGCATTTT. The genes are TRBV7-8 and TRBJ1-5, with 8 bases aligning to TRBD1. V trimming: 7 bases; J trimming: 3 bases; junction bases outside the gene matches: 11. The germline CDR1 and CDR2 sequences are SGHVS and FQNEAQ. The CDR3 loop spans 16 amino acids.

The chain couples TRBV5-4 to TRBJ1-5, with no clear D. CDR3 size: 15 residues. Trimming took 5 bases from V and 2 from J, leaving 14 bases between them. The germline V gene encodes CDR1 SGHNT and CDR2 YYREEE (reference sequence). The CDR3 loop is CASSTGLDGNQPQHF. The CDR3 nucleotides are TGTGCCAGCAGTACCGGGTTGGATGGCAATCAGCCCCAGCATTTT.

The V call is TRBV4-1, the J call TRBJ1-5, with TRBD1 as a possible D gene (6 bases). The CDR3 runs to 14 residues. Germline CDR1 is MGHRA and CDR2 is YSYEKL. Trimming shortened V by 1 base and J by 4 bases, and 8 bases separated the two germline ends. CDR3 DNA sequence: TGCGCCAGCAGCCAAGTGAGGGGGAATCAGCCCCAGCATTTT. The encoded protein is CASSQVRGNQPQHF.

J is TRBJ2-7 and V is TRBV6-5; unclear D gene. V was shortened by 3 bases and J by 2 bases, with 11 bases between the two germline ends. Per germline, CDR1 MNHEY and CDR2 SVGAGI. CDR3 length: 14 residues. The CDR3 DNA reads TGTGCCAGCAGTTATGGGCCAGGTCCCTACGAGCAGTACTTC. This encodes CASSYGPGPYEQYF.

In this sample, this clone is medium-sized. This chain connects TRBV10-2 to TRBJ1-6, with 7 bases matching TRBD1. The CDR3 consists of 13 residues. Germline assignment: CDR1 WSHSY and CDR2 SAAADI. V lost 6 bases to trimming and J lost 8 bases; unmatched junction nucleotides: 4. CDR3 loop: CASRGQLDSPLHF. CDR3 bases: TGCGCCAGCAGGGGACAGCTCGATTCACCCCTCCACTTT.